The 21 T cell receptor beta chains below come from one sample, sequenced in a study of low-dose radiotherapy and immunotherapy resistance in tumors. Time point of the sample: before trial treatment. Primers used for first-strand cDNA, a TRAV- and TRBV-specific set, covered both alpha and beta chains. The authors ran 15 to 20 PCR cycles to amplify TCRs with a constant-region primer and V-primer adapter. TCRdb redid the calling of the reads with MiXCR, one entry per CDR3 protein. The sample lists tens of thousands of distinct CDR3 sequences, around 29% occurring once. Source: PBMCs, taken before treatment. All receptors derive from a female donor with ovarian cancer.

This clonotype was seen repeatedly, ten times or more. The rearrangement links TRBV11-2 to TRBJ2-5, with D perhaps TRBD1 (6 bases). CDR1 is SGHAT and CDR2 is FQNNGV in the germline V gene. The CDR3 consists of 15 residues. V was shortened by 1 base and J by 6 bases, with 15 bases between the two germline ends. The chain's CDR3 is CASSLARGASKTQYF. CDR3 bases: TGTGCCAGCAGCTTAGCCAGGGGAGCTTCAAAGACCCAGTACTTC.

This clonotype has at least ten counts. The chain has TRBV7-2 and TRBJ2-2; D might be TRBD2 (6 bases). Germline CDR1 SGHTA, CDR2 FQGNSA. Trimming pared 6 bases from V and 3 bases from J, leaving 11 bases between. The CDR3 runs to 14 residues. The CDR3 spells CASRGGADTGELFF. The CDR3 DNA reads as TGTGCCAGCAGGGGGGGAGCAGACACCGGGGAGCTGTTTTTT.

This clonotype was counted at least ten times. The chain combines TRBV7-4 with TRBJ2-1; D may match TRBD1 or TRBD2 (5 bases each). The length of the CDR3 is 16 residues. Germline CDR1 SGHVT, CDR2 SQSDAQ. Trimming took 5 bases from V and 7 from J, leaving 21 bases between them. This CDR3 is CASSRDGHTLGNEQFF. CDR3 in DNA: TGTGCCAGCAGCCGGGACGGACACACCCTAGGGAATGAGCAGTTCTTC.

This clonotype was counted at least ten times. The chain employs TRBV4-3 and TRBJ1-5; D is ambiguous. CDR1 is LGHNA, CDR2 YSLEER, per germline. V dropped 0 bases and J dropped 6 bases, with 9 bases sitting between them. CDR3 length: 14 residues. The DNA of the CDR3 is TGCGCCAGCAGCCAAGACATTGTGGGTCAGCCCCAGCATTTT. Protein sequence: CASSQDIVGQPQHF.

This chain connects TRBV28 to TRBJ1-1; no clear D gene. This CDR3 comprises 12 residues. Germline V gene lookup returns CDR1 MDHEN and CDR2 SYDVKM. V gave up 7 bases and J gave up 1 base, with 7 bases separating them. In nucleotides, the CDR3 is TGTGCCAGCAAGGAGGGGAACACTGAAGCTTTCTTT. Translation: CASKEGNTEAFF. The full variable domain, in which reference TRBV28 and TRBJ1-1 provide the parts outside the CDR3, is DVKVTQSSRYLVKRTGEKVFLECVQDMDHENMFWYRQDPGLGLRLIYFSYDVKMKEKGDIPEGYSVSREKKERFSLILESASTNQTSMYLCASKEGNTEAFFGQGTRLTVV.

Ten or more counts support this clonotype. The DNA for the CDR3 is TGTGCCAGCAGGAGATTGACAGGGAGCTCCTACGAGCAGTACTTC. Its protein is CASRRLTGSSYEQYF. The V gene is TRBV28, the J gene TRBJ2-7, with 7 bases identical to TRBD1. Per the germline V gene, CDR1 is MDHEN and CDR2 is SYDVKM. Trimming took 6 bases from V and 0 from J; bases not matched to a gene: 8. The CDR3 is made up of 15 amino acids.

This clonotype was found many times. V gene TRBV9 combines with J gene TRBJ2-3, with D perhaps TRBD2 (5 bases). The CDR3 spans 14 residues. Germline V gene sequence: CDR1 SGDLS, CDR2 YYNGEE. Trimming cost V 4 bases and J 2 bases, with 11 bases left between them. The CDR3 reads CASSSGLLTDTQYF. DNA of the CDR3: TGTGCCAGCAGCTCCGGACTCCTCACAGATACGCAGTATTTT.

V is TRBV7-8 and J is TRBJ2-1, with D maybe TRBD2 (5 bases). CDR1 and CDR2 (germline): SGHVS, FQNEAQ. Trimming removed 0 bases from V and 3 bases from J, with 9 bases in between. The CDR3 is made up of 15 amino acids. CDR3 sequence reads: CASSLATGNYNEQFF. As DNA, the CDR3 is TGTGCCAGCAGCTTAGCGACCGGGAACTACAATGAGCAGTTCTTC.

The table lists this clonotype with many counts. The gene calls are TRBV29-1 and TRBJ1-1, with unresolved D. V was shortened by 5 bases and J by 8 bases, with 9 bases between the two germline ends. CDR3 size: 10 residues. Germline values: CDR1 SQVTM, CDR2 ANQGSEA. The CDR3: CSVFRGEAFF. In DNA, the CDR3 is TGCAGCGTTTTTCGAGGAGAAGCTTTCTTT. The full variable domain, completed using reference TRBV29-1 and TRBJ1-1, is SAVISQKPSRDICQRGTSLTIQCQVDSQVTMMFWYRQQPGQSLTLIATANQGSEATYESGFVIDKFPISRPNLTFSTLTVSNMSPEDSSIYLCSVFRGEAFFGQGTRLTVV.

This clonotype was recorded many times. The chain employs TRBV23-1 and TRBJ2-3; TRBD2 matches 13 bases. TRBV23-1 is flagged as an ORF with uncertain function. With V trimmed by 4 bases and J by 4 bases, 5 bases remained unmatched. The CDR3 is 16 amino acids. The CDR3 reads CASSPPTSGGPDTQYF. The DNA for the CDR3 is TGCGCCAGCAGTCCGCCGACTAGCGGGGGGCCAGATACGCAGTATTTT.

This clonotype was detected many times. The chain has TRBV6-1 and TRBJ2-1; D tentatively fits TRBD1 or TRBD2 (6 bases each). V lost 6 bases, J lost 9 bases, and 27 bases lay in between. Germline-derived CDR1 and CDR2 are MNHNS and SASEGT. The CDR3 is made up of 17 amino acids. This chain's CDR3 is CASSLLSGIGGAGEQFF. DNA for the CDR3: TGTGCCAGCAGCCTCTTGAGTGGGATAGGGGGAGCGGGTGAGCAGTTCTTC.

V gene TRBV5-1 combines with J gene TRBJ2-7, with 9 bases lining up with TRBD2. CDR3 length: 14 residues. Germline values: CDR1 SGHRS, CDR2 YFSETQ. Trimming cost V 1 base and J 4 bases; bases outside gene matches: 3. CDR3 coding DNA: TGCGCCAGCAGCTTGAGCGGGGGGCATTACGAGCAGTACTTC. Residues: CASSLSGGHYEQYF.

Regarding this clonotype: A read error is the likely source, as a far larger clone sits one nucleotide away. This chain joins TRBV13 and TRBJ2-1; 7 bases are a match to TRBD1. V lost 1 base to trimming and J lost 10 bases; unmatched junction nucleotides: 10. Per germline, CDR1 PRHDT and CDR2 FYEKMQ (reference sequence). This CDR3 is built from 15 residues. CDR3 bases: TGTGCCAGCAGCTTAGTTGGCAGGGGGAAAAACGAGCAGTTCTTC. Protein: CASSLVGRGKNEQFF.

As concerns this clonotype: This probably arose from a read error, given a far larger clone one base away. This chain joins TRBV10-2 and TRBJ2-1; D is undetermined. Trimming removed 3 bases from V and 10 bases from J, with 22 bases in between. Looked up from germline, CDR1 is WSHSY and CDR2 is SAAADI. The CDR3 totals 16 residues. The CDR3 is CASSDLKLLISYEQFF. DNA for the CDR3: TGCGCCAGCAGTGATCTTAAACTCTTAATAAGCTACGAGCAGTTCTTC.

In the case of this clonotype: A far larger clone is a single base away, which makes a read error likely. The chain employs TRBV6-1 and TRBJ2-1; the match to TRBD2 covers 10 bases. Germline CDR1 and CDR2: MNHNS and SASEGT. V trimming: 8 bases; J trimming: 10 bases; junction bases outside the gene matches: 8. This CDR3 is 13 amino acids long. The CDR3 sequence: CASLGLASYEQFF. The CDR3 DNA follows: TGTGCCAGCTTGGGACTAGCGTCTTACGAGCAGTTCTTC.

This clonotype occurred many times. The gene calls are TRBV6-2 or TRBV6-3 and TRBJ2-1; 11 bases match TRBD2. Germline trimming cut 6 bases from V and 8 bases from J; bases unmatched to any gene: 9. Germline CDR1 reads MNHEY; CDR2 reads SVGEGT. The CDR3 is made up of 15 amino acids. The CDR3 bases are TGTGCCAGCAGGGTTACTAGCGGGGGAGGGGATGAGCAGTTCTTC. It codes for CASRVTSGGGDEQFF.

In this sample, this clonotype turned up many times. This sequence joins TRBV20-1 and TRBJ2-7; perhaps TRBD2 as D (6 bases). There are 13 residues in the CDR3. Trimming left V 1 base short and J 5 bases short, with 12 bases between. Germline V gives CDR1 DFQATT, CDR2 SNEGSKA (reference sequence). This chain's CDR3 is CSARGPGLHEQYF. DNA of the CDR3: TGCAGTGCTAGAGGACCTGGACTACACGAGCAGTACTTC.

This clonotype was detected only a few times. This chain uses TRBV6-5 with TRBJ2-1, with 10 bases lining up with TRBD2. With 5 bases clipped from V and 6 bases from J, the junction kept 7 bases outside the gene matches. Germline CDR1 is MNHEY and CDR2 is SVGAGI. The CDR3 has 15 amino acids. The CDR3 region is CASSPGLAAGNEQFF. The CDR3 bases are TGTGCCAGCAGTCCTGGACTAGCGGCAGGCAATGAGCAGTTCTTC.

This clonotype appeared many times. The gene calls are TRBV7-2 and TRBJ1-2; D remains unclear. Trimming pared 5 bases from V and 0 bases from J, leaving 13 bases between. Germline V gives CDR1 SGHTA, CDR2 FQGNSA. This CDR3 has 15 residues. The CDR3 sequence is CASSPRMIANYGYTF. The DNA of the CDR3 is TGTGCCAGCAGCCCAAGAATGATCGCTAACTATGGCTACACCTTC.

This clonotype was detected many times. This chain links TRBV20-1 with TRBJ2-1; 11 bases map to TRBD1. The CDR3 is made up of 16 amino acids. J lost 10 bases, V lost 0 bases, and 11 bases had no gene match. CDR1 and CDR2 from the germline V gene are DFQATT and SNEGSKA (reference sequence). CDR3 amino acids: CSARDYGGTGGREQFF. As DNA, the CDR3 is TGCAGTGCTAGAGATTATGGGGGGACAGGGGGACGGGAGCAGTTCTTC.

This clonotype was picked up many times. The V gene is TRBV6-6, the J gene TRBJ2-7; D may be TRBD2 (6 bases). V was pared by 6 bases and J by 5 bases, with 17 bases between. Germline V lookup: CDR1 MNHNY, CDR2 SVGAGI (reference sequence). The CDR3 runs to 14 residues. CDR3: CASRETGGRNEQYF. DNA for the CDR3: TGTGCCAGCAGGGAGACCGGGGGTCGAAACGAGCAGTACTTC.